The 29 T cell receptor beta chains listed next were all sequenced from one sample in a study of T cells in Graves' hyperthyroidism and ophthalmopathy. Researchers amplified the TCR beta CDR3 regions from RNA transcripts. During a first-round RT-PCR of the TCR CDR3, the HTBI primer set was used. MiXCR was run by TCRdb on the multiplex PCR reads, yielding one entry per CDR3 protein. Among 300,000 to 400,000 distinct CDR3 sequences, about 14% were seen once, and the ten largest hold 20% to 25%. Sequenced sample: blood. The source of these receptors is a woman under 40 with Graves' hyperthyroidism.

This clonotype was counted many times. The genes are TRBV24-1 and TRBJ2-1; tentative D call: TRBD2 (7 bases). The CDR3 sequence is 16 residues long. In germline, CDR1 is KGHDR, CDR2 SFDVKD. Between the trimmed V and J ends, which lost 4 bases and 9 bases, there was a span of 21 bases. CDR3 sequence (DNA): TGTGCCACCAGTGAGGAACTAGCGCAAGACAGGACTGAGCAGTTCTTC. As protein: CATSEELAQDRTEQFF.

The table lists this clonotype with a few counts. The chain recombines TRBV20-1 with TRBJ2-1, with 7 bases lining up with TRBD1. The CDR3 totals 14 residues. With 3 bases clipped from V and 5 bases from J, the junction kept 7 bases outside the gene matches. The germline V gene encodes CDR1 DFQATT and CDR2 SNEGSKA (reference sequence). The CDR3 coding sequence is TGCAGTGCTAGGAGGACAGGTAGCCACAATGAGCAGTTCTTC. It yields the protein CSARRTGSHNEQFF.

This chain uses TRBV7-9 with TRBJ2-5; D gene unclear. Germline CDR1 SEHNR, CDR2 FQNEAQ (reference sequence). The CDR3 loop spans 15 amino acids. V lost 4 bases to trimming and J lost 3 bases, with 15 bases between them. CDR3 sequence: CASSSLDKKKETQYF. The DNA of the CDR3 is TGTGCCAGCAGCTCTCTCGACAAAAAAAAAGAGACCCAGTACTTC.

J is TRBJ2-5 and V is TRBV7-9; 12 positions match TRBD1. Trimming at V came to 3 bases and at J to 4 bases, leaving 6 bases not matched to a gene. The CDR3 contains 16 residues. CDR1 is SEHNR, CDR2 FQNEAQ, per germline (reference sequence). Written as DNA, the CDR3 is TGTGCCAGCAGCTTGACCGGGACAGGGGGCAGAGAGACCCAGTACTTC. This sequence encodes CASSLTGTGGRETQYF.

This clonotype was counted ten times or more. The chain links TRBV28 to TRBJ1-6; D not certain. Germline V gene lookup returns CDR1 MDHEN and CDR2 SYDVKM. This CDR3 is 18 amino acids long. Trimming stripped 6 bases from V and 0 bases from J, with 18 bases between. The CDR3 nucleotides are TGTGCCAGCAGCCCTCTCAGGAGGCCCGACTCCTATAATTCACCCCTCCACTTT. This codes for CASSPLRRPDSYNSPLHF.

This clonotype was observed many times. The chain has TRBV6-1 and TRBJ2-5; 8 nucleotides line up with TRBD1. This CDR3 is built from 14 residues. The germline CDR1 and CDR2 sequences are MNHNS and SASEGT. V was pared by 5 bases and J by 5 bases, with 7 bases of the junction left unmatched. This chain's CDR3 is CASSSGGPRETQYF. The CDR3, as DNA: TGTGCCAGCAGTTCAGGGGGCCCTCGGGAGACCCAGTACTTC.

This clonotype came up many times. The chain is built from TRBV20-1 and TRBJ2-3; 9 nucleotides match TRBD2. CDR1 is DFQATT, CDR2 SNEGSKA, per germline (reference sequence). The CDR3 has 14 residues. The V segment lost 6 bases and the J segment 4 bases; nucleotides outside the gene matches: 8. In DNA, the CDR3 is TGCAGTGCCTCAAGCGGGAGGCGTCCAGATACGCAGTATTTT. Translating it yields CSASSGRRPDTQYF.

This clonotype was counted many times. The V gene is TRBV28, the J gene TRBJ1-1; TRBD1 aligns across 11 bases. V lost 8 bases to trimming and J lost 0 bases; unmatched junction nucleotides: 8. The germline gives CDR1 MDHEN, CDR2 SYDVKM. The CDR3 is 16 residues long. This CDR3 reads CASLGTGGFMNTEAFF. CDR3 bases: TGTGCCAGCTTGGGGACAGGGGGGTTCATGAACACTGAAGCTTTCTTT.

There are many counts of this clonotype. The gene calls are TRBV12-3 or TRBV12-4 and TRBJ1-1; D unresolved. Trimming pared 5 bases from V and 5 bases from J, leaving 12 bases between. CDR3 length: 13 amino acids. The CDR3 sequence is CASSQTSRTEAFF. The CDR3 DNA is TGTGCCAGCAGTCAGACGTCTCGAACTGAAGCTTTCTTT.

This rearrangement joins TRBV27 to TRBJ2-2; D is unresolved. This CDR3 comprises 14 residues. Trimming removed 5 bases at V and 2 bases at J, with 9 bases between. Germline CDR1 reads MNHEY; CDR2 reads SMNVEV (reference sequence). In DNA, the CDR3 is TGTGCCAGCAGTGGTAAGGGTAACACCGGGGAGCTGTTTTTT. Translating gives CASSGKGNTGELFF.

This clonotype was recorded many times. The chain combines TRBV7-2 with TRBJ1-1; 7 bases align to TRBD1. Per germline, CDR1 SGHTA and CDR2 FQGNSA. Trimming took 5 bases from V and 1 from J; bases not matched to a gene: 4. The CDR3 is made up of 14 amino acids. CDR3 sequence: CASSPGQSNTEAFF. The CDR3 bases are TGTGCCAGCAGCCCGGGACAGTCGAACACTGAAGCTTTCTTT.

This clonotype was seen repeatedly, ten times or more. The V and J genes are TRBV28 and TRBJ2-3; D gene uncertain. Looked up from germline, CDR1 is MDHEN and CDR2 is SYDVKM. Trimming cost V 3 bases and J 4 bases, with 8 bases left between them. The CDR3 extends over 13 amino acids. CDR3 in amino acids: CASSFRSPDTQYF. The CDR3 DNA sequence: TGTGCCAGCAGTTTTCGCAGCCCAGATACGCAGTATTTT.

This clonotype was counted a few times. The chain uses TRBV9 and TRBJ2-1, with D unresolved. The germline V gene has CDR1 SGDLS and CDR2 YYNGEE. V lost 2 bases and J lost 6, with 12 bases in between. This CDR3 has 14 amino acids. CDR3 sequence reads: CASSVGWAGNEQFF. The DNA for the CDR3 is TGTGCCAGCAGCGTTGGCTGGGCTGGCAATGAGCAGTTCTTC.

The table lists this clonotype with many counts. V and J are TRBV20-1 and TRBJ2-7, with 9 bases aligning to TRBD2. The V gene's germline CDR1 is DFQATT and CDR2 SNEGSKA (reference sequence). This CDR3 comprises 16 residues. V dropped 4 bases and J dropped 2; count of bases not matched to a gene: 12. The CDR3 sequence is CSATATSGRFTYEQYF. The CDR3 DNA follows: TGCAGTGCTACCGCCACCAGCGGGAGGTTCACCTACGAGCAGTACTTC.

The chain employs TRBV5-1 and TRBJ2-5, with 8 nucleotides matching TRBD1. The CDR3 covers 15 residues. V gave up 2 bases and J gave up 5 bases; unmatched junction bases: 8. Germline CDR1 and CDR2: SGHRS and YFSETQ. This CDR3 reads CASSLLQGAGETQYF. DNA for the CDR3: TGCGCCAGCAGCTTACTTCAGGGGGCCGGGGAGACCCAGTACTTC.

This clonotype came up a few times. The chain joins TRBV5-6 to TRBJ2-1, with D hard to call. Germline V lookup: CDR1 SGHDT, CDR2 YYEEEE. V was pared by 4 bases and J by 0 bases, with 11 bases between. The CDR3 has 15 residues. As DNA, the CDR3 is TGTGCCAGCAGCAAGTTTGCCCGCTCCTACAATGAGCAGTTCTTC. As protein: CASSKFARSYNEQFF.

The chain couples TRBV6-5 to TRBJ2-7; D uncertain. This CDR3 spans 14 amino acids. The germline V and J ends were trimmed by 2 bases and 3 bases, with 11 bases remaining between them. Germline V gene sequence: CDR1 MNHEY, CDR2 SVGAGI. CDR3 DNA: TGTGCCAGCAGTTACCCAGCAGGCCACTACGAGCAGTACTTC. This translates into CASSYPAGHYEQYF.

The CDR3 sequence is CASRTGSGANTEAFF. In DNA, the CDR3 is TGTGCCAGCCGGACAGGTTCGGGGGCTAACACTGAAGCTTTCTTT. The rearrangement uses TRBV6-1 and TRBJ1-1; TRBD1 agrees at 7 bases. After removal of 8 bases from V and 2 bases from J, the junction contained 11 bases not matched to a gene. This CDR3 is built from 15 residues. In germline, CDR1 is MNHNS, CDR2 SASEGT.

This clonotype has just a few counts. CDR3 nucleotides: TGTGCCGCGGGGGGCTTAGATACGCAGTATTTT. This gives the protein CAAGGLDTQYF. The chain couples TRBV6-1 to TRBJ2-3; TRBD2 matches 8 bases. Germline CDR1 reads MNHNS; CDR2 reads SASEGT. The V and J ends lost 11 bases and 5 bases, in that order; junction bases with no gene match: 3. CDR3 length equals 11 residues.

This clonotype was detected a few times. The chain combines TRBV7-3 with TRBJ2-6; TRBD2 might be the D (5 bases). Trimming pared 1 base from V and 1 base from J, leaving 8 bases between. Germline-derived CDR1 and CDR2 are SGHTA and FQGTGA. CDR3 size: 16 residues. DNA for the CDR3: TGTGCCAGCAGCTTAAACAGAGGGTCTGGGGCCAACGTCCTGACTTTC. Protein sequence: CASSLNRGSGANVLTF.

J is TRBJ1-3 and V is TRBV20-1, with a weak D call TRBD1 (6 bases). Germline CDR1 is DFQATT and CDR2 is SNEGSKA (reference sequence). V lost 6 bases, J lost 8 bases, and 14 bases lay in between. This CDR3 is built from 12 residues. CDR3 region: CSATDGGHTIYF. For the CDR3, the DNA is TGCAGTGCGACAGACGGGGGGCACACCATATATTTT.

The chain uses TRBV2 and TRBJ1-1; TRBD1 matches at 7 bases. Germline CDR1 SNHLY, CDR2 FYNNEI. V trimming: 6 bases; J trimming: 3 bases; junction bases outside the gene matches: 4. CDR3 size: 13 residues. CDR3 sequence reads: CASRSDRDTEAFF. DNA of the CDR3: TGTGCCAGCAGATCCGACAGGGACACTGAAGCTTTCTTT.

There are many counts of this clonotype. This chain connects TRBV15 to TRBJ2-7; 8 bases line up with TRBD1. The length of the CDR3 is 16 residues. Germline V CDR1 and CDR2: LNHNV, YYDKDF (reference sequence). V was pared by 6 bases and J by 7 bases, with 17 bases of the junction left unmatched. CDR3 residues: CATSPWPDREKEEQYF. The CDR3 DNA is TGTGCCACCAGTCCATGGCCGGACAGGGAGAAAGAAGAGCAGTACTTC.

At least ten counts were recorded for this clonotype. V and J are TRBV2 and TRBJ2-3, with D unresolved. Trimming pared 11 bases from V and 2 bases from J, leaving 5 bases between. Germline lookup yields CDR1 SNHLY and CDR2 FYNNEI. The CDR3 has 10 residues. The chain's CDR3 is CAGDTDTQYF. CDR3 DNA: TGTGCCGGTGACACAGATACGCAGTATTTT.

The chain combines TRBV28 with TRBJ2-7, with D possibly TRBD2 on 6 matching bases. Germline V gives CDR1 MDHEN, CDR2 SYDVKM. The V gene lost 5 bases and the J gene lost 3 bases, with 17 bases spanning the gap. The CDR3 is made up of 15 amino acids. The CDR3 loop reads CASSPQMGLIYEQYF. The CDR3 DNA reads TGTGCCAGCAGTCCCCAGATGGGACTTATCTACGAGCAGTACTTC.

This clonotype was seen at least ten times. This sequence joins TRBV11-2 and TRBJ2-5; the D is unclear. There are 14 residues in the CDR3. Trimming stripped 2 bases from V and 2 bases from J, with 9 bases between. Germline lookup yields CDR1 SGHAT and CDR2 FQNNGV. The CDR3 bases are TGTGCCAGCAGCTTATTGGCTGGGCAAGAGACCCAGTACTTC. Its translation: CASSLLAGQETQYF.

This clonotype turned up a few times. CDR3 residues: CASRVGTSGGDEQFF. For the CDR3, the DNA is TGTGCCAGCAGGGTCGGGACTAGCGGAGGCGATGAGCAGTTCTTC. V gene TRBV7-8 combines with J gene TRBJ2-1; 11 bases are shared with TRBD2. This CDR3 comprises 15 residues. Germline V gene lookup returns CDR1 SGHVS and CDR2 FQNEAQ. The V and J ends lost 6 bases and 8 bases, in that order; junction bases with no gene match: 9.

This clonotype was seen only a few times. The CDR3 DNA reads as TGTGCCAGCAGCTTGGAGGCAGGGGGTATCTACGAGCAGTACTTC. As protein: CASSLEAGGIYEQYF. The V and J genes are TRBV5-5 and TRBJ2-7; TRBD1 aligns across 7 bases. The length of the CDR3 is 15 residues. Germline V gene sequence: CDR1 SGHKS, CDR2 YYEKEE (reference sequence). After removal of 0 bases from V and 3 bases from J, the junction contained 6 bases not matched to a gene.

This clonotype was counted many times. This rearrangement joins TRBV20-1 to TRBJ2-1; weak D call: TRBD2 (6 bases). The CDR3 length is 15 residues. Germline lookup yields CDR1 DFQATT and CDR2 SNEGSKA (reference sequence). V lost 3 bases to trimming and J lost 5 bases, with 17 bases between them. The CDR3 DNA sequence: TGCAGTGCTAGGCTCATTCCCGGGACTCACAATGAGCAGTTCTTC. Amino acid sequence: CSARLIPGTHNEQFF.